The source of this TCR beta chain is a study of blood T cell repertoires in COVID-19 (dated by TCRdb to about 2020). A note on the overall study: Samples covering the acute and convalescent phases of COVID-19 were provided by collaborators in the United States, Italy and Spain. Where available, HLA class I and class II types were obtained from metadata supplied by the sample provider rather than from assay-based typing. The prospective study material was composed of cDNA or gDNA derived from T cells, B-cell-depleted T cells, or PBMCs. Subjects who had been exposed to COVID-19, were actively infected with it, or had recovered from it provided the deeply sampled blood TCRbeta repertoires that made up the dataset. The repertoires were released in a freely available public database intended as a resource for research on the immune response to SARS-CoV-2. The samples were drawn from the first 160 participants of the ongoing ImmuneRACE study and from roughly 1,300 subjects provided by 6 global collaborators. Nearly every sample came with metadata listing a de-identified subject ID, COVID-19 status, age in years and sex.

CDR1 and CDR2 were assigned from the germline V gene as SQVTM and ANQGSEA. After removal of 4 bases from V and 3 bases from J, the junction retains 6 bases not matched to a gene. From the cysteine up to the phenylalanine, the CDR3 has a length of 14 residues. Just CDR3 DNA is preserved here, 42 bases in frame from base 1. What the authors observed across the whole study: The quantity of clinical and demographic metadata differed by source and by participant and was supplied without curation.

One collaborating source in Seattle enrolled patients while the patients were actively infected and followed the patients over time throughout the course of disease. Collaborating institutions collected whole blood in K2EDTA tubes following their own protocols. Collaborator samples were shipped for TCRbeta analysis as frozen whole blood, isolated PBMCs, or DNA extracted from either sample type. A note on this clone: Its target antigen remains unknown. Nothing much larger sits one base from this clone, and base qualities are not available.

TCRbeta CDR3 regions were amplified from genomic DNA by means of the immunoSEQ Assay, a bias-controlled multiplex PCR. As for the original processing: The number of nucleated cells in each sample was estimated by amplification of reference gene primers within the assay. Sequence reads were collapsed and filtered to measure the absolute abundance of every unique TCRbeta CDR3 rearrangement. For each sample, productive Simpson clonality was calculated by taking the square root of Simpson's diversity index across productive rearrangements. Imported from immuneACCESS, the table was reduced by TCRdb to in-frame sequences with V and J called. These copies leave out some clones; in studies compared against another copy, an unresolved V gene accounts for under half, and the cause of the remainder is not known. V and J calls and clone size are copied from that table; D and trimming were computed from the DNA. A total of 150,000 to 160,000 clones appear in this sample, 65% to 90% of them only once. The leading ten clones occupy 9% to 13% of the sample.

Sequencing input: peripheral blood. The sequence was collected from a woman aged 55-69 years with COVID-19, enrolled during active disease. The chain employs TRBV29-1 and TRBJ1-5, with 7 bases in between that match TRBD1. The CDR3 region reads CSVVEQGVNQPQHF. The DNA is TGCAGCGTTGTAGAGCAGGGGGTCAATCAGCCCCAGCATTTT. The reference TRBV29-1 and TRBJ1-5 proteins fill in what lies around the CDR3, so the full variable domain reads SAVISQKPSRDICQRGTSLTIQCQVDSQVTMMFWYRQQPGQSLTLIATANQGSEATYESGFVIDKFPISRPNLTFSTLTVSNMSPEDSSIYLCSVVEQGVNQPQHFGDGTRLSIL.